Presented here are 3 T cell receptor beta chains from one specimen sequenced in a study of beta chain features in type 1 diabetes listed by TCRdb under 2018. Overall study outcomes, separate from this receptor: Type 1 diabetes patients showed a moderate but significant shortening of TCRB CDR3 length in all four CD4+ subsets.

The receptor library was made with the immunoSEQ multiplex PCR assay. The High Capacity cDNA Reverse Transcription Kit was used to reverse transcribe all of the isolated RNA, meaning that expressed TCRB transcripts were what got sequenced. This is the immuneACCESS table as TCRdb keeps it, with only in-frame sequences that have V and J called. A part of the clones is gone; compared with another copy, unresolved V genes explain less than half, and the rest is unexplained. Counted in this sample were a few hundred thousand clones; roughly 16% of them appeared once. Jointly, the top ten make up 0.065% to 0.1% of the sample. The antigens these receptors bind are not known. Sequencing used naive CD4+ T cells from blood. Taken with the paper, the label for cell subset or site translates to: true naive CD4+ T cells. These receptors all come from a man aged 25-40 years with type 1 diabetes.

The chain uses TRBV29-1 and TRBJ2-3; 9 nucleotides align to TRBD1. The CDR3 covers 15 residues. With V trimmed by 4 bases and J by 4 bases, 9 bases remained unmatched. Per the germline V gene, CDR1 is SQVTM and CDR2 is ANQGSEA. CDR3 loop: CSVGRTGDYADTQYF. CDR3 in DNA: TGCAGCGTTGGCAGGACAGGGGATTATGCAGATACGCAGTATTTT.

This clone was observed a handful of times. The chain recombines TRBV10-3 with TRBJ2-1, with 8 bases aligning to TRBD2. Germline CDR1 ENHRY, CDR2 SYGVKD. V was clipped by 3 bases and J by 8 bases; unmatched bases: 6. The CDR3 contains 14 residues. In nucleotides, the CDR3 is TGTGCCATCAGTGAAGGGGTAGCGGGGTATGAGCAGTTCTTC. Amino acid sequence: CAISEGVAGYEQFF.

CDR3 region: CSVGQGPGETQYF. As DNA, the CDR3 is TGCAGCGTGGGACAGGGGCCTGGAGAGACCCAGTACTTC. This chain links TRBV29-1 with TRBJ2-5, with TRBD1 matching 10 bases. This CDR3 comprises 13 residues. After removal of 6 bases from V and 4 bases from J, the junction contained 5 bases not matched to a gene. Germline values: CDR1 SQVTM, CDR2 ANQGSEA. The whole variable domain, filled in from reference TRBV29-1 and TRBJ2-5, reads SAVISQKPSRDICQRGTSLTIQCQVDSQVTMMFWYRQQPGQSLTLIATANQGSEATYESGFVIDKFPISRPNLTFSTLTVSNMSPEDSSIYLCSVGQGPGETQYFGPGTRLLVL.